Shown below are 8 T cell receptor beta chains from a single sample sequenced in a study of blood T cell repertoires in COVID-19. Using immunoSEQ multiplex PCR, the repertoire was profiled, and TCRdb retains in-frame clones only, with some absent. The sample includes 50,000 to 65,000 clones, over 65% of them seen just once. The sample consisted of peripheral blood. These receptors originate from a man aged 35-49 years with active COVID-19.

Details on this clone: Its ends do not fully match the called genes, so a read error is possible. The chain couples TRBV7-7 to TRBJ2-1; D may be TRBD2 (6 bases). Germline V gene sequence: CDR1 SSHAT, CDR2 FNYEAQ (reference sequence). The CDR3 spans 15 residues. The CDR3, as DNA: TGTGCTAGCAGCTTGGGTGCAGCGGGCGTCAGTGAGCAGTTCTTC. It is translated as CASSLGAAGVSEQFF.

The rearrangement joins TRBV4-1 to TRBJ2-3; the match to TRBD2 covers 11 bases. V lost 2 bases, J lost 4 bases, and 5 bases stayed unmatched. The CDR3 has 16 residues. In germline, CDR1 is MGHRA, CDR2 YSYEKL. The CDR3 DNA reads TGCGCCAGCAGCCAACCCGTAGCGGGAGGGTCAGATACGCAGTATTTT. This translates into CASSQPVAGGSDTQYF.

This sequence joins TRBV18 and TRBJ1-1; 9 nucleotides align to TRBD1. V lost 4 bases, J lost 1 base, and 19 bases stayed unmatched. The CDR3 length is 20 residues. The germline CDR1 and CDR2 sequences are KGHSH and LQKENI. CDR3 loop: CASSRTDSFGTGTRNTEAFF. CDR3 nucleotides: TGTGCCAGCTCACGAACCGACTCCTTCGGGACAGGGACGAGGAACACTGAAGCTTTCTTT.

The CDR3 reads CATSEGQGTNTEAFF. The CDR3 nucleotides are TGTGCCACCAGTGAGGGACAGGGAACTAACACTGAAGCTTTCTTT. V gene TRBV24-1 combines with J gene TRBJ1-1; 9 bases map to TRBD1. Germline CDR1 KGHDR, CDR2 SFDVKD. The CDR3 consists of 15 residues. V lost 4 bases, J lost 2 bases, and 4 bases stayed unmatched.

Written as DNA, the CDR3 is TGTGCCACCAGCAGAGATGTGAGCGAGGGCAATGAGCAGTTCTTC. Encoded protein: CATSRDVSEGNEQFF. V gene TRBV15 combines with J gene TRBJ2-1; D is perhaps TRBD2 (5 bases). Germline CDR1 is LNHNV and CDR2 is YYDKDF (reference sequence). Trimming took 0 bases from V and 6 from J, leaving 12 bases between them. This CDR3 is 15 amino acids long.

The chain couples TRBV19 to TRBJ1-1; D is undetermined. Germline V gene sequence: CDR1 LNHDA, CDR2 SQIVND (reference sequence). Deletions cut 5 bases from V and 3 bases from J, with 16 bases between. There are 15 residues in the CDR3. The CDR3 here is CASSPFPSPDTEAFF. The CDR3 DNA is TGTGCCAGTAGTCCCTTTCCCTCACCAGACACTGAAGCTTTCTTT.

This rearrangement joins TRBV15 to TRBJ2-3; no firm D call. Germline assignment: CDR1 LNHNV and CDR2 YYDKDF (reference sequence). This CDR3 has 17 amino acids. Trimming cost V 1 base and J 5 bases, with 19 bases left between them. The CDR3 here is CATSRVNRAPQEDTQYF. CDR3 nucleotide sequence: TGTGCCACCAGCAGAGTAAACAGAGCCCCCCAGGAAGATACGCAGTATTTT.

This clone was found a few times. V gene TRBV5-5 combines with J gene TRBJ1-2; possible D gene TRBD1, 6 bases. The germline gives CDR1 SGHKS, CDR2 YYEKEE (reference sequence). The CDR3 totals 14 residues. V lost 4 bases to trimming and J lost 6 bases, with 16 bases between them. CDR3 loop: CASSRMTGDNGYTF. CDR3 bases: TGTGCCAGCAGCAGAATGACAGGCGACAATGGCTACACCTTC.